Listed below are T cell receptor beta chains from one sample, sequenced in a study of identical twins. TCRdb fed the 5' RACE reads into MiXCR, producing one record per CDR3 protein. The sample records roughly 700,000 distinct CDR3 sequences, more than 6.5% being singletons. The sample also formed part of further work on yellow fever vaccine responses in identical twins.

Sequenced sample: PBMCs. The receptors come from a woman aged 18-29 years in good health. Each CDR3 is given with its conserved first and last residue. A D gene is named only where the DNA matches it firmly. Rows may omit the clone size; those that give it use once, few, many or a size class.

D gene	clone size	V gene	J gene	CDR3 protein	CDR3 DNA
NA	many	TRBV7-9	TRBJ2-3	CASSPFDTQYF	TGTGCCAGCAGCCCCTTTGATACGCAGTATTTT
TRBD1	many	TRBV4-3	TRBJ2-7	CASSQDRDRSSYEQYF	TGCGCCAGCAGCCAAGATCGGGACAGGAGCTCCTACGAGCAGTACTTC
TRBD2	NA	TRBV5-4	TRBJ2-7	CASSLAGTSGGGFSYEQYF	TGTGCCAGCAGCTTGGCGGGTACTAGCGGGGGGGGATTTTCCTACGAGCAGTACTTC
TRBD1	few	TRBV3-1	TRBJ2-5	CASSGDRRYQETQYF	TGTGCCAGCAGCGGGGACAGGCGCTACCAAGAGACCCAGTACTTC
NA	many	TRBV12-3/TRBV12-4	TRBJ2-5	CASSFRGAQETQYF	TGTGCCAGCAGTTTTCGGGGGGCCCAAGAGACCCAGTACTTC
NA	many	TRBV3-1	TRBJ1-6	CASSQTEIHSPLHF	TGTGCCAGCAGCCAAACGGAGATTCATTCACCCCTCCACTTT
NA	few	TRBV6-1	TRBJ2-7	CASRGTSFRYEQYF	TGTGCCAGCAGGGGCACTAGTTTTAGGTACGAGCAGTACTTC
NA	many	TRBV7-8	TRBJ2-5	CASSLERAGETQYF	TGTGCCAGCAGCTTAGAACGGGCTGGGGAGACCCAGTACTTC
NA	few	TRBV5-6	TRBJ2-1	CASSRVDLYNEQFF	TGTGCCAGCAGCAGGGTAGACCTCTACAATGAGCAGTTCTTC
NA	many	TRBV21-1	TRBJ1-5	CASSSGSDREGCRQPQHF	TGTGCCAGCAGCAGCGGCTCGGACAGGGAGGGTTGCAGGCAGCCCCAGCATTTT
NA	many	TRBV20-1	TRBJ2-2	CSAGTPRGANTGELFF	TGCAGTGCTGGGACACCGAGAGGGGCGAACACCGGGGAGCTGTTTTTT
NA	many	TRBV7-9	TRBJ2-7	CASSLEGVVEQYF	TGTGCCAGCAGCTTAGAGGGGGTCGTCGAGCAGTACTTC
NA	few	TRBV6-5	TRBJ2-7	CASSYGAGTPYEQYF	TGTGCCAGCAGTTACGGCGCCGGGACACCCTACGAGCAGTACTTC
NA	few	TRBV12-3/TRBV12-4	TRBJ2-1	CASSEITRPEQFF	TGTGCCAGCAGCGAAATTACTAGACCAGAGCAGTTCTTC
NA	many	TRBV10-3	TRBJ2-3	CAISEGVNTQYF	TGTGCCATCAGTGAGGGGGTAAATACGCAGTATTTT
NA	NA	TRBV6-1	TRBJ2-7	CASKRTREGPYEQYF	TGTGCCAGCAAACGGACAAGGGAAGGCCCCTACGAGCAGTACTTC
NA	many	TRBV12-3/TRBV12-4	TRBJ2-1	CASITRGGSGEQFF	TGTGCCAGCATCACTAGGGGGGGGTCTGGTGAGCAGTTCTTC
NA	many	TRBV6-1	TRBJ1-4	CASSPREGEKLFF	TGTGCCAGCAGTCCCCGGGAAGGTGAAAAACTGTTTTTT
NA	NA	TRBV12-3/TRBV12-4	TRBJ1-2	CASSWTEDYGYTF	TGTGCCAGCAGTTGGACGGAAGACTATGGCTACACCTTC